This is a list of T cell receptor beta chains from one sample in a study of T cells in Graves' hyperthyroidism and ophthalmopathy. MiXCR, applied by TCRdb to the multiplex PCR reads, yields one record per CDR3 protein. Among roughly 200,000 distinct CDR3 sequences listed, approximately 20% were seen once. The sequenced material came from blood. Source of these receptors: a middle-aged man with Graves' hyperthyroidism. Both conserved end residues are part of each CDR3. D genes are given only for firm matches. Clone size is stated in some rows and not others, as once, few, many or a class when expanded.

V gene: TRBV12-3/TRBV12-4
clone size: .
D gene: .
J gene: TRBJ2-7
CDR3 DNA: TGTGCCAGCAGTTTAAACTTGGGTGGGGAGCAGTACTTC
CDR3 protein: CASSLNLGGEQYF

V gene: TRBV4-2
clone size: .
D gene: .
J gene: TRBJ2-1
CDR3 DNA: TGTGCCAGCAGCCCCAGACCCAACGTGAGCTCCTACAATGAGCAGTTCTTC
CDR3 protein: CASSPRPNVSSYNEQFF

V gene: TRBV5-1
clone size: few
D gene: TRBD1
J gene: TRBJ2-7
CDR3 DNA: TGCGCCAGCAGCTCCTCCGGGACAGGTGATATGGAGCAGTACTTC
CDR3 protein: CASSSSGTGDMEQYF

V gene: TRBV27
clone size: many
D gene: TRBD1
J gene: TRBJ1-4
CDR3 DNA: TGTGCCAGCAGACGACCGGGACAGAATAATGAAAAACTGTTTTTT
CDR3 protein: CASRRPGQNNEKLFF

V gene: TRBV10-2
clone size: .
D gene: .
J gene: TRBJ2-5
CDR3 DNA: TGCGCCAGCCGACTAGAAGGCGCCCAAGAGACCCAGTACTTC
CDR3 protein: CASRLEGAQETQYF

V gene: TRBV4-2
clone size: .
D gene: .
J gene: TRBJ1-2
CDR3 DNA: TGTGCCAGCAGCCTCGCGGGGGGGCCAAACTATGGCTACACCTTC
CDR3 protein: CASSLAGGPNYGYTF

V gene: TRBV3-1
clone size: once
D gene: .
J gene: TRBJ1-1
CDR3 DNA: TGTGCCAGCACTCCACGGACAGCAAACACTGAAGCTTTCTTT
CDR3 protein: CASTPRTANTEAFF

V gene: TRBV29-1
clone size: many
D gene: TRBD1
J gene: TRBJ1-2
CDR3 DNA: TGCAGCGTGACCCGGGACAGCCAGTCCTATGGCTACACCTTC
CDR3 protein: CSVTRDSQSYGYTF

V gene: TRBV10-3
clone size: few
D gene: .
J gene: TRBJ2-1
CDR3 DNA: TGTGCCATCTGCCGGGACACAGACAATGAGCAGTTCTTC
CDR3 protein: CAICRDTDNEQFF

V gene: TRBV19
clone size: many
D gene: .
J gene: TRBJ2-7
CDR3 DNA: TGTGCCACGAGTGGGGCGGGCGAGCAGTACTTC
CDR3 protein: CATSGAGEQYF

V gene: TRBV29-1
clone size: few
D gene: .
J gene: TRBJ2-7
CDR3 DNA: TGCAGCGCTTTGGACGTCTCCTACGAGCAGTACTTC
CDR3 protein: CSALDVSYEQYF

V gene: TRBV19
clone size: many
D gene: TRBD1
J gene: TRBJ1-1
CDR3 DNA: TGTGCCAGTAGAGGAGACAGACAGGGGGCGAACACTGAAGCTTTCTTT
CDR3 protein: CASRGDRQGANTEAFF

V gene: TRBV30
clone size: many
D gene: .
J gene: TRBJ2-1
CDR3 DNA: TGTGCCTGGAGCCCTGGGGGCAATGAGCAGTTCTTC
CDR3 protein: CAWSPGGNEQFF

V gene: TRBV20-1
clone size: many
D gene: .
J gene: TRBJ2-1
CDR3 DNA: TGCAGTGCTAGAGATCTGGCGGGGTTCCCCAATGAGCAGTTCTTC
CDR3 protein: CSARDLAGFPNEQFF

V gene: TRBV20-1
clone size: many
D gene: .
J gene: TRBJ2-7
CDR3 DNA: TGCAGTGCTAGAGGGCGGGGGCGAACCTCCTCCTACGAGCAGTACTTC
CDR3 protein: CSARGRGRTSSYEQYF

V gene: TRBV30
clone size: many
D gene: .
J gene: TRBJ1-5
CDR3 DNA: TGTGCCTGGAGTGTATGGGCGGACAGATATAGCAATCAGCCCCAGCATTTT
CDR3 protein: CAWSVWADRYSNQPQHF

V gene: TRBV12-3/TRBV12-4
clone size: few
D gene: TRBD1
J gene: TRBJ2-2
CDR3 DNA: TGTGCCAGCAGCAAGTTAGGATGGGCGGGACAGGGTGGCACCGGGGAGCTGTTTTTT
CDR3 protein: CASSKLGWAGQGGTGELFF